One sample yielded the 25 T cell receptor beta chains listed below, sequenced in a study of cytomegalovirus exposure and HLA in healthy donors. 13 Jbeta primers and 60 Vbeta primers were used for the PCR. Here immunoSEQ multiplex PCR was the method, and the copy in TCRdb shows in-frame clones only, minus some. The repertoire has over 85,000 clones, approximately 73% of them found once; the top ten carry approximately 3.5%. Material: PBMCs. Receptor source: a man between 35 and 55 years old in good health and CMV-seronegative.

This clone was found once. This sequence joins TRBV30 and TRBJ2-2; 8 bases are shared with TRBD1. Looked up from germline, CDR1 is GTSNPN and CDR2 is SVGIG (reference sequence). J lost 5 bases, V lost 3 bases, and 2 bases had no gene match. The CDR3 has 13 residues. Written as DNA, the CDR3 is TGTGCCTGGAGCGACAGGGGTACCGGGGAGCTGTTTTTT. It yields the protein CAWSDRGTGELFF.

This clone was seen only a few times. V usage is TRBV20-1 and J usage is TRBJ1-2; D is ambiguous. Trimming cost V 2 bases and J 2 bases, with 3 bases left between them. Germline CDR1 is DFQATT and CDR2 is SNEGSKA (reference sequence). CDR3 length: 11 amino acids. CDR3 in amino acids: CSARQNYGYTF. The CDR3 DNA sequence: TGCAGTGCTAGACAGAACTATGGCTACACCTTC.

V gene TRBV7-3 combines with J gene TRBJ2-7; 7 nucleotides match TRBD2. There are 13 residues in the CDR3. With V trimmed by 5 bases and J by 3 bases, 4 bases remained unmatched. Germline CDR1 is SGHTA and CDR2 is FQGTGA. The CDR3 loop reads CASSQAGDYEQYF. CDR3 DNA sequence: TGTGCCAGCAGCCAGGCGGGGGACTACGAGCAGTACTTC.

The CDR3 DNA reads as TGTGCCAGCTCCCAGACAGGGGCTAATGAAAAACTGTTTTTT. This codes for CASSQTGANEKLFF. The chain is built from TRBV7-6 and TRBJ1-4; 8 bases map to TRBD1. Trimming cost V 8 bases and J 3 bases; bases outside gene matches: 5. Germline loops: CDR1 SGHVS, CDR2 FNYEAQ. This CDR3 is 14 amino acids long. Based on the CDR3 plus reference TRBV7-6 and TRBJ1-4, the full variable domain is GAGVSQSPRYKVTKRGQDVALRCDPISGHVSLYWYRQALGQGPEFLTYFNYEAQQDKSGLPNDRFSAERPEGSISTLTIQRTEQRDSAMYRCASSQTGANEKLFFGSGTQLSVL.

The CDR3: CASSLDYAINQPQHF. DNA for the CDR3: TGCGCCAGCAGCTTGGATTATGCTATCAATCAGCCCCAGCATTTT. This chain links TRBV5-1 with TRBJ1-5; D remains unclear. The germline V gene has CDR1 SGHRS and CDR2 YFSETQ. Trimming shortened V by 0 bases and J by 3 bases, and 10 bases separated the two germline ends. The CDR3 spans 15 residues.

This clone was found a few times. The gene calls are TRBV4-3 and TRBJ1-1; D is ambiguous. Trimming removed 4 bases from V and 1 base from J, with 13 bases in between. CDR1 and CDR2 (germline): LGHNA, YSLEER. CDR3 length: 15 amino acids. CDR3 residues: CASSPRFAKNTEAFF. DNA for the CDR3: TGCGCCAGCAGCCCCCGGTTTGCGAAGAACACTGAAGCTTTCTTT.

In this sample, this clone turned up once. The V and J genes are TRBV4-2 and TRBJ2-1; tentatively, D is TRBD2 (6 bases). The length of the CDR3 is 14 residues. Germline CDR1 reads LGHNA; CDR2 reads YNFKEQ. V was clipped by 1 base and J by 9 bases, with 13 bases between them. The CDR3 region is CASSQGAGQSEQFF. CDR3 coding DNA: TGTGCCAGCAGCCAAGGCGCGGGGCAGAGTGAGCAGTTCTTC.

The rearrangement links TRBV4-1 to TRBJ1-1; a possible D gene is TRBD1 (5 bases). CDR1 is MGHRA and CDR2 is YSYEKL in the germline V gene. V was cut by 0 bases and J by 5 bases, with 13 bases left in between. CDR3 length: 15 amino acids. The CDR3 bases are TGCGCCAGCAGCCAAGACGTGCGGGGGTGGACTGAAGCTTTCTTT. Its translation: CASSQDVRGWTEAFF.

The chain joins TRBV5-1 to TRBJ2-3, with TRBD2 identical over 10 bases. This CDR3 region has 17 residues. CDR1 is SGHRS and CDR2 is YFSETQ in the germline V gene. V lost 4 bases, J lost 3 bases, and 11 bases stayed unmatched. CDR3 residues: CASSQRGGPEATDTQYF. The CDR3 DNA reads as TGCGCCAGCAGCCAGCGGGGGGGCCCCGAGGCAACAGATACGCAGTATTTT.

The gene calls are TRBV19 and TRBJ1-2; 8 positions match TRBD1. The germline gives CDR1 LNHDA, CDR2 SQIVND (reference sequence). This CDR3 is 14 amino acids long. Trimming took 8 bases from V and 8 from J; bases not matched to a gene: 13. CDR3 sequence reads: CASGRTGSIKGYTF. In nucleotides, the CDR3 is TGTGCCAGTGGGAGGACAGGGAGTATTAAGGGCTACACCTTC.

The chain is built from TRBV5-1 and TRBJ1-1; D is unclear. Germline V lookup: CDR1 SGHRS, CDR2 YFSETQ. Trimming pared 5 bases from V and 0 bases from J, leaving 14 bases between. The CDR3 consists of 15 residues. The CDR3 DNA reads as TGCGCCAGCAGGCGGTCCTCGACGGTGAACACTGAAGCTTTCTTT. Encoded protein: CASRRSSTVNTEAFF. Full variable domain (outside the CDR3, taken from reference TRBV5-1 and TRBJ1-1): KAGVTQTPRYLIKTRGQQVTLSCSPISGHRSVSWYQQTPGQGLQFLFEYFSETQRNKGNFPGRFSGRQFSNSRSEMNVSTLELGDSALYLCASRRSSTVNTEAFFGQGTRLTVV.

V and J are TRBV30 and TRBJ1-4, with 7 bases aligning to TRBD1. CDR3 length: 12 residues. Unmatched junction bases numbered 12, after V lost 8 bases and J lost 12 bases. Germline lookup yields CDR1 GTSNPN and CDR2 SVGIG (reference sequence). CDR3 protein: CARETGSSELFF. In DNA form, the CDR3 reads TGTGCCCGGGAGACAGGGTCTTCTGAACTGTTTTTT.

This clone was observed a handful of times. The DNA of the CDR3 is TGTGCCAGCAGCCTAACTAGTCCAGATACGCAGTATTTT. Translation: CASSLTSPDTQYF. This chain connects TRBV7-2 to TRBJ2-3; possible D gene TRBD2, 5 bases. Trimming removed 5 bases at V and 4 bases at J, with 10 bases between. This CDR3 has 13 residues. The germline CDR1 and CDR2 sequences are SGHTA and FQGNSA.

This rearrangement joins TRBV5-4 to TRBJ2-3, with 9 bases matching TRBD2. The length of the CDR3 is 14 residues. V trimming: 4 bases; J trimming: 2 bases; junction bases outside the gene matches: 2. Germline values: CDR1 SGHNT, CDR2 YYREEE (reference sequence). CDR3 nucleotide sequence: TGTGCCAGCAGCAAGCGGGGGGACACAGATACGCAGTATTTT. Translating it yields CASSKRGDTDTQYF.

This clone showed up just a few times. V and J are TRBV7-2 and TRBJ1-5, with 9 positions matching TRBD1. The CDR3 is 17 amino acids. Germline lookup yields CDR1 SGHTA and CDR2 FQGNSA. V lost 4 bases, J lost 2 bases, and 9 bases stayed unmatched. CDR3 sequence (DNA): TGTGCCAGCAGCTGGGGGTCGGACAGGGGCGGCAATCAGCCCCAGCATTTT. It codes for CASSWGSDRGGNQPQHF.

Here the CDR3 DNA reads TGTGCCAGCAGCTTGTATGTGGCGGGGGGACCCTACGAGCAGTACTTC. It codes for CASSLYVAGGPYEQYF. The V and J genes are TRBV5-6 and TRBJ2-5, with 8 bases aligning to TRBD2. The end of the DNA is better explained by TRBJ2-7, so the J call may be wrong. The CDR3 has 16 residues. In germline, CDR1 is SGHDT, CDR2 YYEEEE.

This chain links TRBV11-2 with TRBJ1-2; D is perhaps TRBD1 (6 bases). Looked up from germline, CDR1 is SGHAT and CDR2 is FQNNGV. Trimming took 1 base from V and 7 from J, leaving 10 bases between them. The CDR3 extends over 13 amino acids. The CDR3 DNA reads as TGTGCCAGCAGCTTAGCCGGGGGGCCTGGCTACACCTTC. It yields the protein CASSLAGGPGYTF.

The J gene is TRBJ1-1, the V gene TRBV7-8, with a weak D call TRBD1 (6 bases). Trimming shortened V by 2 bases and J by 6 bases, and 10 bases separated the two germline ends. Germline V gene lookup returns CDR1 SGHVS and CDR2 FQNEAQ. This CDR3 has 13 residues. This chain's CDR3 is CASSLFGGPEAFF. CDR3 DNA sequence: TGTGCCAGCAGCTTATTTGGGGGCCCTGAAGCTTTCTTT.

The V gene is TRBV20-1, the J gene TRBJ2-3; D is perhaps TRBD1 (5 bases). Trimming removed 2 bases at V and 6 bases at J, with 6 bases between. There are 11 residues in the CDR3. Germline lookup yields CDR1 DFQATT and CDR2 SNEGSKA (reference sequence). DNA for the CDR3: TGCAGTGCTAGACAGGGTGATACGCAGTATTTT. The encoded protein is CSARQGDTQYF.

The V gene is TRBV14, the J gene TRBJ2-3, with D tentatively TRBD2 (5 bases). The germline V gene has CDR1 SGHDN and CDR2 FVKESK. Trimming took 0 bases from V and 9 from J, leaving 7 bases between them. This CDR3 comprises 12 residues. This chain's CDR3 is CASSQEWRTQYF. The CDR3 coding sequence is TGTGCCAGCAGCCAAGAGTGGAGGACGCAGTATTTT.

Remarks on this clone: No conserved phenylalanine or tryptophan ends this CDR3, so it is likely a read error. No DNA is shown, since the ends of the CDR3 on it are uncertain; the CDR3 is the one TCRdb lists. J is TRBJ1-2 and V is TRBV29-1; TRBD1 is the table's D call, not checked against the DNA. CDR1 and CDR2 (germline): SQVTM, ANQGSEA. A total of 13 residues make up the CDR3, ends included. CDR3 region: CSVEDSRLYGYTV.

The chain combines TRBV6-5 with TRBJ1-6; D is ambiguous. With 4 bases removed from V and 0 bases from J, the gap between germline ends came to 10 bases. Germline V lookup: CDR1 MNHEY, CDR2 SVGAGI. The CDR3 consists of 16 residues. CDR3 protein: CASSSVIISYNSPLHF. As DNA, the CDR3 is TGTGCCAGCAGTTCAGTGATTATCTCCTATAATTCACCCCTCCACTTT.

The chain joins TRBV5-1 to TRBJ2-7, with TRBD2 matching over 10 bases. Unmatched junction bases numbered 13, after V lost 4 bases and J lost 3 bases. Germline V CDR1 and CDR2: SGHRS, YFSETQ. The CDR3 consists of 17 residues. The CDR3 region has the DNA TGCGCCAGCAGCAAGGAAGGGGTGACTAGCGGGCTCTACGAGCAGTACTTC. Its protein product is CASSKEGVTSGLYEQYF.

The chain recombines TRBV11-2 with TRBJ2-3; 10 nucleotides line up with TRBD2. V shed 7 bases and J 3 bases; nucleotides not matched to a gene: 16. Looked up from germline, CDR1 is SGHAT and CDR2 is FQNNGV. The CDR3 is 18 amino acids. CDR3 loop: CASTPRGSGGFSTDTQYF. The CDR3, as DNA: TGTGCCAGCACCCCCAGAGGTAGCGGGGGGTTTAGTACAGATACGCAGTATTTT.

The chain is built from TRBV9 and TRBJ1-4, with 8 bases identical to TRBD1. The length of the CDR3 is 14 residues. Losses at the gene ends were 3 bases for V and 10 bases for J; bases not matched to a gene: 8. Germline-derived CDR1 and CDR2 are SGDLS and YYNGEE. The CDR3 here is CASSAGTGFGKLFF. Here the CDR3 DNA reads TGTGCCAGCAGCGCCGGGACAGGTTTTGGAAAACTGTTTTTT.